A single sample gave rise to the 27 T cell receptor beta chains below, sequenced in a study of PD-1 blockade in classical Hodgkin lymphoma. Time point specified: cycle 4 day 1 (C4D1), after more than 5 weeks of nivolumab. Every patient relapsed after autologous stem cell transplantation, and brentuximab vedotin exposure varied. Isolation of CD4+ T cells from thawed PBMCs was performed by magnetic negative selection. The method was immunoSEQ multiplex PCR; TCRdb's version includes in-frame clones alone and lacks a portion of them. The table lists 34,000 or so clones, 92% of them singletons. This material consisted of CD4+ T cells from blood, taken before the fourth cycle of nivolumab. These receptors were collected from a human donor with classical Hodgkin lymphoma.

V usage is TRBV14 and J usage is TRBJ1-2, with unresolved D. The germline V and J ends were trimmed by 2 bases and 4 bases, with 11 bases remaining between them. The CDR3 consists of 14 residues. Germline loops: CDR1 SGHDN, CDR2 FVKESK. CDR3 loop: CASSQNSVFYGYTF. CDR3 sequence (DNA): TGTGCCAGCAGCCAAAACAGCGTTTTCTATGGCTACACCTTC. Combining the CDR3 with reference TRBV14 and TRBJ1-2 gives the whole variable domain EAGVTQFPSHSVIEKGQTVTLRCDPISGHDNLYWYRRVMGKEIKFLLHFVKESKQDESGMPNNRFLAERTGGTYSTLKVQPAELEDSGVYFCASSQNSVFYGYTFGSGTRLTVV.

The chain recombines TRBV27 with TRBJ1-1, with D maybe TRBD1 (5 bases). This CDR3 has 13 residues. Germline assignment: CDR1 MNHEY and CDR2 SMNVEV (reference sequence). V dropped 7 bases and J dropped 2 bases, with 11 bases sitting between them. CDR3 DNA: TGTGCCAGCAAGGGGCAGATCAACACTGAAGCTTTCTTT. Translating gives CASKGQINTEAFF.

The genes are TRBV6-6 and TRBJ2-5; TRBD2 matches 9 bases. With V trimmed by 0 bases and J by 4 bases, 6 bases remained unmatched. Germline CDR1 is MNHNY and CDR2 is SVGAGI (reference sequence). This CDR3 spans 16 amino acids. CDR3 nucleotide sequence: TGTGCCAGCAGTTACTCCGGCCGTAGCGGGAGAGAGACCCAGTACTTC. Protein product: CASSYSGRSGRETQYF.

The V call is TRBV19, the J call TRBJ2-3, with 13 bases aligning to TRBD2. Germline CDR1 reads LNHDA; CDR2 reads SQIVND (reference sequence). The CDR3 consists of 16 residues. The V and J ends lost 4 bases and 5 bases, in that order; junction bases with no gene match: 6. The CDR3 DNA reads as TGTGCCAGTAGTACGAGACTAGCGGGAGGCGTAGATACGCAGTATTTT. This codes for CASSTRLAGGVDTQYF.

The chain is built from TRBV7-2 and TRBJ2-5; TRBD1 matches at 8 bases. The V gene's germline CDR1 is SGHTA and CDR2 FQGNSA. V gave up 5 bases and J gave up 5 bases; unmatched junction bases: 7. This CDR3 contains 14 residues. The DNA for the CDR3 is TGTGCCAGCAGCCTCCAGGGGGCCCGCGAGACCCAGTACTTC. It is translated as CASSLQGARETQYF.

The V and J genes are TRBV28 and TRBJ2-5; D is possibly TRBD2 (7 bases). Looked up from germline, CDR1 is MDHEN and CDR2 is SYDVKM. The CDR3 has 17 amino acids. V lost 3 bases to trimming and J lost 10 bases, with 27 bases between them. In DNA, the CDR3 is TGTGCCAGCAGTTTTACGGGACCATTAACGGGGGGCGGCGACCAGTACTTC. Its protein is CASSFTGPLTGGGDQYF.

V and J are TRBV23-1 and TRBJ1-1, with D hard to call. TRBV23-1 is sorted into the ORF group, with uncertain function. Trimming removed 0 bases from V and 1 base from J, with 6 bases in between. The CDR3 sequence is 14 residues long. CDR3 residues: CASSQSRGNTEAFF. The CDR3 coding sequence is TGCGCCAGCAGTCAATCGCGGGGGAACACTGAAGCTTTCTTT.

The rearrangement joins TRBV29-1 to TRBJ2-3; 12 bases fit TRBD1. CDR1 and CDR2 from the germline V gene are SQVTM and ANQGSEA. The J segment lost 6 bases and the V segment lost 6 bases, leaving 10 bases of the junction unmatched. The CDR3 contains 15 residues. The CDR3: CSVRVTGTGGDTQYF. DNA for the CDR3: TGCAGCGTCCGGGTGACCGGGACAGGGGGCGATACGCAGTATTTT.

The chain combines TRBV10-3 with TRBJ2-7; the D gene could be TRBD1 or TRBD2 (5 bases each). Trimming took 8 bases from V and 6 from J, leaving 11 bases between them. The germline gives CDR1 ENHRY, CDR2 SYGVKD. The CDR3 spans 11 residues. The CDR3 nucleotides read TGTGCCATCGGGGGAAATTTCGAGCAGTACTTC. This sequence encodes CAIGGNFEQYF.

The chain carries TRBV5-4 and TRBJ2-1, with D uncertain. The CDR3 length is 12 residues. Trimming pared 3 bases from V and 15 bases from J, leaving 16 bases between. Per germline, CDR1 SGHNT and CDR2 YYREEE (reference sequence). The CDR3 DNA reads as TGTGCCAGCAGCTCAAGATCCGCGGTGGCGTTCTTC. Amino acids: CASSSRSAVAFF.

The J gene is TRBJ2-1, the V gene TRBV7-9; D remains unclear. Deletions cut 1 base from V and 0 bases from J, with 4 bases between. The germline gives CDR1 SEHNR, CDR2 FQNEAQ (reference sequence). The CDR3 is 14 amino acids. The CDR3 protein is CASSLETSYNEQFF. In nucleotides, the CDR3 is TGTGCCAGCAGCTTAGAGACCTCCTACAATGAGCAGTTCTTC.

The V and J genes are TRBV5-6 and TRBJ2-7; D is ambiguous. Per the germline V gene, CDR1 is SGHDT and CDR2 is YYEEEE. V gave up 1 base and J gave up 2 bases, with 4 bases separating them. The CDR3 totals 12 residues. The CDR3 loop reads CASSLTPYEQYF. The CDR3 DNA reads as TGTGCCAGCAGCTTGACTCCCTACGAGCAGTACTTC.

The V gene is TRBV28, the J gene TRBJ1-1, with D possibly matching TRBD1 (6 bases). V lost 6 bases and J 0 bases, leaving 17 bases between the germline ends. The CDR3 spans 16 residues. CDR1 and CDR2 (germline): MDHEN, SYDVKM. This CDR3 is CASSLTQGLLNTEAFF. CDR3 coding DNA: TGTGCCAGCAGCCTTACACAGGGACTATTGAACACTGAAGCTTTCTTT.

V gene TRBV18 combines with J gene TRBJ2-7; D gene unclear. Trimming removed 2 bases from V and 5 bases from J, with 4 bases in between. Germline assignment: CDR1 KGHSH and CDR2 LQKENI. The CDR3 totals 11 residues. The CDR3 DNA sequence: TGTGCCAGCTCACCAGCGGACGAGCAGTACTTC. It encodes CASSPADEQYF.

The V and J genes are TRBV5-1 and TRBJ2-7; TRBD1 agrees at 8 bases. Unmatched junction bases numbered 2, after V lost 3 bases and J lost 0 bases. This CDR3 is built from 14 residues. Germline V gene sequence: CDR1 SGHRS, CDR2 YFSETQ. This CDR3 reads CASSYGTGSYEQYF. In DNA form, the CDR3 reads TGCGCCAGCAGCTACGGGACAGGCTCCTACGAGCAGTACTTC. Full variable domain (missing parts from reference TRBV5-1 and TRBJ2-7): KAGVTQTPRYLIKTRGQQVTLSCSPISGHRSVSWYQQTPGQGLQFLFEYFSETQRNKGNFPGRFSGRQFSNSRSEMNVSTLELGDSALYLCASSYGTGSYEQYFGPGTRLTVT.

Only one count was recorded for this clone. The DNA for the CDR3 is TGTGCCAGCTCCAAAAGGGGCATTCTAGGCGAGCAGTACTTC. Protein product: CASSKRGILGEQYF. The chain uses TRBV25-1 and TRBJ2-7, with D perhaps TRBD1 (5 bases). This CDR3 comprises 14 residues. Looked up from germline, CDR1 is MGHDK and CDR2 is SYGVNS. Trimming cost V 8 bases and J 6 bases, with 20 bases left between them.

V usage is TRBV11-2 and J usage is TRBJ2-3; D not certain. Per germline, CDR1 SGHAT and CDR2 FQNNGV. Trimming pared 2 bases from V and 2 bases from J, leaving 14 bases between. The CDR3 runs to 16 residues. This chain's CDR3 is CASSLNPSADTDTQYF. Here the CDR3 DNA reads TGTGCCAGCAGCTTAAACCCCTCGGCGGACACAGATACGCAGTATTTT.

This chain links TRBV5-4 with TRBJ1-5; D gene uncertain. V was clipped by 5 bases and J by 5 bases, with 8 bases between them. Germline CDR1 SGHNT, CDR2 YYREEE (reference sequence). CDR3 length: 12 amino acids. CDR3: CASRVVYQPQHF. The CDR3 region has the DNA TGTGCCAGCAGAGTCGTTTATCAGCCCCAGCATTTT.

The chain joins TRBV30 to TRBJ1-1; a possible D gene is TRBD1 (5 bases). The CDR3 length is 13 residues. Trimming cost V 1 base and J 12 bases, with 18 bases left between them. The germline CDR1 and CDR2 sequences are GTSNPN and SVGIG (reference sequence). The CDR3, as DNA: TGTGCCTGGAGTGAACCAGGGCTCATCCTCCCTTTCTTT. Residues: CAWSEPGLILPFF.

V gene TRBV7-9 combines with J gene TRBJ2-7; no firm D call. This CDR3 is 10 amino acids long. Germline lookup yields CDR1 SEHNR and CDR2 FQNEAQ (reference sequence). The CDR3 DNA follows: TGTGGACGGCAGTCCTACGAGCAGTACTTC. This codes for CGRQSYEQYF. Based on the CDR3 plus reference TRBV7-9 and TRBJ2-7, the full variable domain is DTGVSQNPRHKITKRGQNVTFRCDPISEHNRLYWYRQTLGQGPEFLTYFQNEAQLEKSRLLSDRFSAERPKGSFSTLEIQRTEQGDSAMYLCGRQSYEQYFGPGTRLTVT.

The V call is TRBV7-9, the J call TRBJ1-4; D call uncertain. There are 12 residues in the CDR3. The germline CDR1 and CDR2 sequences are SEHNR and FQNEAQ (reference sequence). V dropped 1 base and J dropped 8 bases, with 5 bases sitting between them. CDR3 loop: CASSLVAEKLFF. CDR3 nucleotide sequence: TGTGCCAGCAGCTTAGTAGCCGAAAAACTGTTTTTT.

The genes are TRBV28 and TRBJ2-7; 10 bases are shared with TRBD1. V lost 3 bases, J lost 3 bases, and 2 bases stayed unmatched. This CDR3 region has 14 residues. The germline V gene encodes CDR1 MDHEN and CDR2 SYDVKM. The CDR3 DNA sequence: TGTGCCAGCAGTTTTTGGGACAGGGGCTACGAGCAGTACTTC. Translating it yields CASSFWDRGYEQYF. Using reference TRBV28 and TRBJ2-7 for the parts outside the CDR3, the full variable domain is DVKVTQSSRYLVKRTGEKVFLECVQDMDHENMFWYRQDPGLGLRLIYFSYDVKMKEKGDIPEGYSVSREKKERFSLILESASTNQTSMYLCASSFWDRGYEQYFGPGTRLTVT.

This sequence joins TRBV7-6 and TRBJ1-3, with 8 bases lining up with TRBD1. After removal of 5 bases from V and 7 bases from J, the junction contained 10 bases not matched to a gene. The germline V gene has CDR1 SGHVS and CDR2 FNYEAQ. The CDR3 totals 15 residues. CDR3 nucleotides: TGTGCCAGCAGCCCTAAACGGACAGGGCGGAACACCATATATTTT. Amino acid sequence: CASSPKRTGRNTIYF. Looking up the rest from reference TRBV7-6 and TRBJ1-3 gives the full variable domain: GAGVSQSPRYKVTKRGQDVALRCDPISGHVSLYWYRQALGQGPEFLTYFNYEAQQDKSGLPNDRFSAERPEGSISTLTIQRTEQRDSAMYRCASSPKRTGRNTIYFGEGSWLTVV.

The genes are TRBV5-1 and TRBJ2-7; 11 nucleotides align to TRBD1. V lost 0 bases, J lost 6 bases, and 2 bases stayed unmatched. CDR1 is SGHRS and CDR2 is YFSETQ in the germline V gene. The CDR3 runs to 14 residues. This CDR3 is CASSLAGQGGEQYF. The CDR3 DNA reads TGCGCCAGCAGCTTGGCGGGACAGGGGGGCGAGCAGTACTTC.

The CDR3 loop is CASSLGGGLFYEQYF. Written as DNA, the CDR3 is TGTGCCAGCAGCTTAGGAGGGGGACTCTTCTACGAGCAGTACTTC. The chain employs TRBV7-2 and TRBJ2-7, with D perhaps assigned TRBD1 or TRBD2 (6 bases each). This CDR3 region has 15 residues. CDR1 and CDR2 from the germline V gene are SGHTA and FQGNSA. The V end lost 1 base, the J end lost 3 bases, and 13 bases lay between the germline ends.

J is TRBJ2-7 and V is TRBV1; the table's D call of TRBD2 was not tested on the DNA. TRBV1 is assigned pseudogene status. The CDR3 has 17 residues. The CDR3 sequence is CTSSQVPNIADSYEQYF. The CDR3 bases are TGCACCAGCAGCCAAGTCCCCAACATAGCGGACTCCTACGAGCAGTACTTC.

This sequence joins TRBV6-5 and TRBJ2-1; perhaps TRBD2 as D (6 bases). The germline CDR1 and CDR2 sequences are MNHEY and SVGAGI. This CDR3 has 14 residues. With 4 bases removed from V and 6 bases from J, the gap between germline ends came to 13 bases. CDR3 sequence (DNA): TGTGCCAGCAGTTCGGGGGTGAGGGGCAATGAGCAGTTCTTC. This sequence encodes CASSSGVRGNEQFF.